This T cell receptor beta chain comes out of a study of blood T cell repertoires in COVID-19. Measured with immunoSEQ multiplex PCR; TCRdb has only the in-frame clones, and not every one. The table shows about 340,000 clones, with approximately 91% occurring only once. The V segment lost 5 bases and the J segment 0 bases; nucleotides outside the gene matches: 3. Germline V CDR1 and CDR2: SGHNT, YYREEE (reference sequence). CDR3 length equals 16 residues. Sequencing used peripheral blood. The chain recombines TRBV5-4 with TRBJ2-3; 13 nucleotides agree with TRBD2. This TCR was recovered from a woman in her 70s with COVID-19, enrolled during active disease. In nucleotides, the CDR3 is TGTGCCAGCAGGCCGACTAGCGGGGGGAGCACAGATACGCAGTATTTT. Its translation: CASRPTSGGSTDTQYF.